This TCR beta chain was profiled in a study of cytomegalovirus exposure and HLA in healthy donors. Findings and limits, study-wide: CMV antigen specificity was confirmed in vitro for three CMV-associated chains. The authors later found most CMV-associated TCR beta chains appeared HLA-restricted.

Turning to this clone: Its antigen is undetermined.

PCR amplification relied on 60 Vbeta primers (plus 13 Jbeta primers). Per the authors' pipeline: In a later analysis, the count reached 80 million or so unique TCR beta chains, with 8.5 million to 14 million shared. Method: immunoSEQ multiplex PCR; TCRdb's copy keeps in-frame clones and lacks some. The V and J calls and the clone size are those of that table, but D and trimming were determined from the DNA. This sample has approximately 110,000 clones; roughly four fifths occur once, and the top ten carry about 12%. The CDR3 is made up of 13 amino acids. Germline loops: CDR1 LNHDA, CDR2 SQIVND (reference sequence). The ends lost 8 bases at V and 5 bases at J; junction bases unmatched: 3.

The clonotype comes from a woman aged 55-69 years in good health and CMV-seropositive. The rearrangement links TRBV19 to TRBJ2-2, with 9 positions matching TRBD1. The sequenced sample consisted of PBMCs. The CDR3 here is CASADRGTGELFF. DNA for the CDR3: TGTGCCAGTGCGGACAGGGGTACCGGGGAGCTGTTTTTT.